The sequence of this T cell receptor beta chain was determined in a study of OX40 agonist ivuxolimab in advanced cancers. Note on this clone: The target antigen is unknown.

Collection of blood occurred at baseline, at cycle 4 day 1, and at cycle 7 day 1. Overall study findings and caveats: Doses of 0.1 to 3.0 mg/kg were accompanied by clonal expansion of CD4+ and CD8+ blood T cells by week 6. More expanded clones were seen, on average, in CD8+ T cells than in CD4+. Undetermined was the antigen specificity of the expanded peripheral T cells.

Using immunoSEQ multiplex PCR, the repertoire was profiled, and TCRdb retains in-frame clones only, with some absent. The sample includes 30,000 to 45,000 clones, approximately 90% of them seen just once. Per the germline V gene, CDR1 is SGHNT and CDR2 is YYREEE (reference sequence). There are 13 residues in the CDR3. V shed 1 base, J shed 4 bases, and the junction held 2 bases outside the gene matches. This sequence originates from an adult with an advanced solid tumor such as melanoma, head and neck, liver or kidney cancer. The J gene is TRBJ2-7, the V gene TRBV5-4, with TRBD1 identical over 7 bases. Material: CD4+ or CD8+ T cells sorted from blood, obtained in a trial of the OX40 agonist ivuxolimab. The CDR3 DNA reads TGTGCCAGCAGCTTGACCAGGGGGTACGAGCAGTACTTC. Its translation is CASSLTRGYEQYF. Drawing the rest from reference TRBV5-4 and TRBJ2-7, the complete variable domain is ETGVTQSPTHLIKTRGQQVTLRCSSQSGHNTVSWYQQALGQGPQFIFQYYREEENGRGNFPPRFSGLQFPNYSSELNVNALELDDSALYLCASSLTRGYEQYFGPGTRLTVT.